Each of the 2 T cell receptor beta chains below was sequenced from the same sample in a study of blood T cells in healthy people across ages. The second PCR ran roughly 7 to 12 cycles with a sample-barcoded 5' primer and J-beta primers. TCRdb recomputed calls from the 5' RACE reads with MiXCR, one row per CDR3 protein. The data contain around 1,000,000 distinct CDR3 sequences, almost 25% of them seen just once; the ten biggest clones take up less than 0.75%. This sample also appeared in a second study, on T cells of mothers and their children.

Sample: blood. The source of these receptors is a girl aged 2-9 years in good health.

This clonotype was counted between two and nine times. V usage is TRBV7-8 and J usage is TRBJ2-3; TRBD2 matches at 7 bases. The CDR3 is made up of 15 amino acids. V gave up 2 bases and J gave up 6 bases; unmatched junction bases: 8. In germline, CDR1 is SGHVS, CDR2 FQNEAQ. The CDR3 loop is CASSLTAGTTDTQYF. CDR3 bases: TGTGCCAGCAGCTTAACGGCCGGGACTACGGATACGCAGTATTTT. Full variable domain (rest looked up from reference TRBV7-8 and TRBJ2-3): GAGVSQSPRYKVAKRGQDVALRCDPISGHVSLFWYQQALGQGPEFLTYFQNEAQLDKSGLPSDRFFAERPEGSVSTLKIQRTQQEDSAVYLCASSLTAGTTDTQYFGPGTRLTVL.

The V call is TRBV6-1, the J call TRBJ1-1; D unresolved. The germline CDR1 and CDR2 sequences are MNHNS and SASEGT. The V end lost 6 bases, the J end lost 6 bases, and 14 bases lay between the germline ends. The CDR3 contains 13 residues. CDR3 amino acids: CASSDPSPPEAFF. The CDR3 nucleotides read TGTGCCAGCAGCGATCCGAGCCCCCCTGAAGCTTTCTTT.